This T cell receptor (beta chain) was retrieved from a study of CD8 T cells in ankylosing spondylitis. Study-level results: Disease-linked clones reportedly showed significant enrichment in matched ankylosing spondylitis synovial fluid.

This clonotype was seen at least ten times. What it binds is not known. The CDR3 is 16 residues long. TCRdb reanalysed the 5' RACE reads using MiXCR and keeps one entry per CDR3 protein. The repertoire holds over 110,000 distinct CDR3 sequences, roughly 8% seen once, with 7.3% in the top ten. This receptor was taken from a male donor with ankylosing spondylitis. The J gene is TRBJ2-1, the V gene TRBV21-1; no check of the table's D call, TRBD2, against the DNA was made. TRBV21-1 is labeled a pseudogene. Sequenced sample: synovial fluid, either unsorted or a sorted T cell fraction (not recorded which). This chain's CDR3 is CASSNLGGASNLEQFF. The CDR3, as DNA: TGTGCCAGCAGCAACCTGGGGGGGGCCTCGAACCTTGAGCAGTTCTTC.